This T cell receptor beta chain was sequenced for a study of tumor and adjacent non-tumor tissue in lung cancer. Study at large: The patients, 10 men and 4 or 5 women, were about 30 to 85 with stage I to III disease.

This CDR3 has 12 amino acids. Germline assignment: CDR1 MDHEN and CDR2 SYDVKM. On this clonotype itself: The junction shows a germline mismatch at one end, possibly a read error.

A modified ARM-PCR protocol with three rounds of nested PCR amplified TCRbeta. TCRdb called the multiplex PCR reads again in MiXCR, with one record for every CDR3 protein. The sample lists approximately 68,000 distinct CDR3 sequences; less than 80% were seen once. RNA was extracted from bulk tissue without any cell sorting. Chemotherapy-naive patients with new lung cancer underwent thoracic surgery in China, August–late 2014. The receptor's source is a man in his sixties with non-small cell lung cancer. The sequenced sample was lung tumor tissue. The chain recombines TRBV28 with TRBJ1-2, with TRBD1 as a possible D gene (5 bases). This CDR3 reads CANSLAGYGYIF. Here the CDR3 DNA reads TGTGCCAACAGTTTAGCAGGGTATGGCTACATCTTC.